These 32 T cell receptor beta chains came from one sample sequenced in a study of cytomegalovirus exposure and HLA in healthy donors. A multiplex PCR was run with 60 Vbeta primers and 13 Jbeta primers. The method was immunoSEQ multiplex PCR; TCRdb's version includes in-frame clones alone and lacks a portion of them. The repertoire has more than 140,000 clones, 64% of them found once; the top ten carry about 3%. The source material was PBMCs. These receptors were taken from a woman in her twenties or thirties in good health and CMV-seropositive.

This chain uses TRBV2 with TRBJ2-2, with 9 positions matching TRBD1. This CDR3 spans 14 amino acids. Trimming cost V 7 bases and J 1 base; bases outside gene matches: 1. Per germline, CDR1 SNHLY and CDR2 FYNNEI. CDR3 DNA: TGTGCCAGCATGGGACAGGGGAACACCGGGGAGCTGTTTTTT. As protein: CASMGQGNTGELFF.

A single count supports this clone. This rearrangement joins TRBV30 to TRBJ2-7, with D maybe TRBD2 (7 bases). The CDR3 loop spans 17 amino acids. Trimming cost V 0 bases and J 6 bases, with 24 bases left between them. Per germline, CDR1 GTSNPN and CDR2 SVGIG (reference sequence). This CDR3 is CAWSVRGVGGGAIEQYF. Here the CDR3 DNA reads TGTGCCTGGAGTGTACGGGGGGTTGGTGGGGGGGCGATCGAGCAGTACTTC.

This clone was seen more than once but under ten times. V usage is TRBV11-1 and J usage is TRBJ1-2; 9 positions agree with TRBD1. The CDR3 is 14 amino acids. V shed 5 bases, J shed 5 bases, and the junction held 6 bases outside the gene matches. Germline V gives CDR1 SGHAT, CDR2 FQDESV (reference sequence). CDR3 loop: CASSRDRVSYGYTF. DNA for the CDR3: TGTGCCAGCAGCCGGGACAGGGTATCTTATGGCTACACCTTC.

The chain joins TRBV30 to TRBJ1-1; D uncertain. Trimming pared 0 bases from V and 8 bases from J, leaving 16 bases between. This CDR3 is built from 14 residues. Germline V lookup: CDR1 GTSNPN, CDR2 SVGIG (reference sequence). As DNA, the CDR3 is TGTGCCTGGAGTGTATCGGGGTTTCCCTCGGAAGCTTTCTTT. Protein product: CAWSVSGFPSEAFF. Full variable domain (missing parts from reference TRBV30 and TRBJ1-1): SQTIHQWPATLVQPVGSPLSLECTVEGTSNPNLYWYRQAAGRGLQLLFYSVGIGQISSEVPQNLSASRPQDRQFILSSKKLLLSDSGFYLCAWSVSGFPSEAFFGQGTRLTVV.

This clone is medium-sized in the sample. The rearrangement uses TRBV2 and TRBJ2-7; tentatively, D is TRBD2 (6 bases). The V end was cut by 3 bases, the J end by 5 bases, with 11 bases between. The CDR3 is 13 residues long. CDR1 SNHLY and CDR2 FYNNEI come from the germline V gene. The CDR3 is CASSDGGIHEQYF. The DNA of the CDR3 is TGTGCCAGCAGTGATGGGGGGATCCACGAGCAGTACTTC. The variable domain in full, with the rest retrieved from reference TRBV2 and TRBJ2-7, is EPEVTQTPSHQVTQMGQEVILRCVPISNHLYFYWYRQILGQKVEFLVSFYNNEISEKSEIFDDQFSVERPDGSNFTLKIRSTKLEDSAMYFCASSDGGIHEQYFGPGTRLTVT.

This rearrangement joins TRBV6-1 to TRBJ1-6; 7 bases match TRBD1. The CDR3 spans 15 residues. CDR1 and CDR2 (germline): MNHNS, SASEGT. Trimming at V came to 0 bases and at J to 5 bases, leaving 1 base not matched to a gene. The CDR3 DNA reads TGTGCCAGCAGTGAAGCGGGACAGAATAATTCACCCCTCCACTTT. Translated: CASSEAGQNNSPLHF.

This clone came up once. V is TRBV18 and J is TRBJ1-1; possibly TRBD1 for D (5 bases). The CDR3 consists of 12 residues. The germline V gene has CDR1 KGHSH and CDR2 LQKENI. Between the trimmed V and J ends, which lost 5 bases and 7 bases, there was a span of 11 bases. CDR3 in amino acids: CASSVTGLEAFF. The CDR3 bases are TGTGCCAGCTCAGTCACAGGCCTTGAAGCTTTCTTT.

Note on this clone: Its ends do not fully match the called genes, so a read error is possible. This chain joins TRBV2 and TRBJ2-1; D not certain. Germline V gives CDR1 SNHLY, CDR2 FYNNEI. The CDR3 is made up of 10 amino acids. The CDR3 DNA reads TGTGCCAGCAGAGAAGGCGCGCAGTTCTTC. Protein sequence: CASREGAQFF.

This chain links TRBV7-6 with TRBJ1-1; D might be TRBD1 (6 bases). V was trimmed by 5 bases and J by 5 bases, leaving 15 bases between them. The CDR3 totals 14 residues. Per germline, CDR1 SGHVS and CDR2 FNYEAQ. CDR3 protein: CASSLLGGGTEAFF. CDR3 DNA sequence: TGTGCCAGCAGCCTCCTAGGGGGGGGGACTGAAGCTTTCTTT.

J is TRBJ2-1 and V is TRBV15; D unresolved. There are 15 residues in the CDR3. V was pared by 0 bases and J by 6 bases, with 12 bases between. The V gene's germline CDR1 is LNHNV and CDR2 YYDKDF (reference sequence). In DNA, the CDR3 is TGTGCCACCAGCAGAGATGGGCAGGCTTTCAATGAGCAGTTCTTC. Protein product: CATSRDGQAFNEQFF.

This clone was observed a few times. The chain couples TRBV19 to TRBJ1-1; 7 bases map to TRBD1. With 6 bases clipped from V and 7 bases from J, the junction kept 11 bases outside the gene matches. CDR1 is LNHDA, CDR2 SQIVND, per germline (reference sequence). This CDR3 comprises 14 residues. The CDR3 spells CASRTGISGGEAFF. The DNA for the CDR3 is TGTGCCAGTAGGACAGGGATTTCAGGCGGTGAAGCTTTCTTT.

The V gene is TRBV5-1, the J gene TRBJ2-7; D is uncertain. The CDR3 consists of 13 residues. The V gene lost 4 bases and the J gene lost 3 bases, with 11 bases spanning the gap. Germline-derived CDR1 and CDR2 are SGHRS and YFSETQ. The CDR3 reads CASSPSSLYEQYF. The CDR3 DNA sequence: TGCGCCAGCAGCCCGAGTTCCCTCTACGAGCAGTACTTC.

The chain combines TRBV7-9 with TRBJ1-1, with 9 positions matching TRBD1. CDR1 and CDR2 from the germline V gene are SEHNR and FQNEAQ (reference sequence). This CDR3 comprises 12 residues. The ends lost 3 bases at V and 8 bases at J; junction bases unmatched: 1. The CDR3 nucleotides read TGTGCCAGCAGCTTTGACAGGGGGGAAGCTTTCTTT. Translating gives CASSFDRGEAFF.

The sample holds a few counts of this clone. This chain links TRBV10-2 with TRBJ2-5; possible D gene TRBD1, 6 bases. Between the trimmed V and J ends, which lost 4 bases and 5 bases, there was a span of 8 bases. The CDR3 has 12 amino acids. CDR1 and CDR2 (germline): WSHSY, SAAADI. CDR3 amino acids: CASSVQGETQYF. DNA for the CDR3: TGCGCCAGCAGTGTCCAGGGGGAGACCCAGTACTTC.

The chain joins TRBV2 to TRBJ2-3, with D possibly TRBD2 on 6 matching bases. Trimming left V 1 base short and J 0 bases short, with 14 bases between. The germline V gene has CDR1 SNHLY and CDR2 FYNNEI. The CDR3 has 17 amino acids. The CDR3 nucleotides read TGTGCCAGCAGTGAAGATTGGGACTCCTATAGCACAGATACGCAGTATTTT. Its protein is CASSEDWDSYSTDTQYF.

This clone was picked up one time. The rearrangement joins TRBV18 to TRBJ2-7, with D tentatively TRBD2 (5 bases). The ends were cut back, 3 bases at V and 3 bases at J, with 9 bases in the middle. Per germline, CDR1 KGHSH and CDR2 LQKENI. This CDR3 region has 13 residues. CDR3 amino acids: CASSPPGDYEQYF. The CDR3 region has the DNA TGTGCCAGCTCACCCCCCGGGGACTACGAGCAGTACTTC. The complete variable domain, with remaining parts taken from reference TRBV18 and TRBJ2-7, reads NAGVMQNPRHLVRRRGQEARLRCSPMKGHSHVYWYRQLPEEGLKFMVYLQKENIIDESGMPKERFSAEFPKEGPSILRIQQVVRGDSAAYFCASSPPGDYEQYFGPGTRLTVT.

This chain joins TRBV5-1 and TRBJ2-7; 8 bases agree with TRBD2. Looked up from germline, CDR1 is SGHRS and CDR2 is YFSETQ. With V trimmed by 0 bases and J by 3 bases, 5 bases remained unmatched. The CDR3 has 15 amino acids. The CDR3 loop reads CASSLGLAPSYEQYF. The CDR3 DNA is TGCGCCAGCAGCTTGGGACTAGCGCCTAGCTACGAGCAGTACTTC.

V is TRBV27 and J is TRBJ2-1; 9 bases map to TRBD2. V shed 6 bases, J shed 2 bases, and the junction held 5 bases outside the gene matches. This CDR3 region has 15 residues. Germline CDR1 is MNHEY and CDR2 is SMNVEV (reference sequence). The DNA for the CDR3 is TGTGCCAGCAGGCCCGAGCGGGAGGCCTACAATGAGCAGTTCTTC. Protein: CASRPEREAYNEQFF.

The gene calls are TRBV6-5 and TRBJ1-2; D is perhaps TRBD1 (6 bases). Trimming shortened V by 2 bases and J by 8 bases, and 15 bases separated the two germline ends. This CDR3 is 14 amino acids long. CDR1 and CDR2 from the germline V gene are MNHEY and SVGAGI. CDR3 coding DNA: TGTGCCAGCAGTTACAGGGATCAGGGGAGAGGCTACACCTTC. Translation gives CASSYRDQGRGYTF.

V is TRBV13 and J is TRBJ2-7; D gene ambiguous. The CDR3 contains 16 residues. Germline CDR1 reads PRHDT; CDR2 reads FYEKMQ (reference sequence). The V end lost 0 bases, the J end lost 0 bases, and 12 bases lay between the germline ends. The CDR3 nucleotides are TGTGCCAGCAGCTTAGGCAGAACCACCACCTCCTACGAGCAGTACTTC. Its translation: CASSLGRTTTSYEQYF.

The chain has TRBV2 and TRBJ1-1, with 7 bases aligning to TRBD1. V gave up 7 bases and J gave up 5 bases; unmatched junction bases: 10. This CDR3 region has 14 residues. Germline lookup yields CDR1 SNHLY and CDR2 FYNNEI. The CDR3 sequence is CASTNRGVRTEAFF. The DNA of the CDR3 is TGTGCCAGCACCAACAGGGGTGTGCGGACTGAAGCTTTCTTT.

The chain is built from TRBV6-5 and TRBJ2-5, with 9 bases matching TRBD1. The DNA end favors TRBJ2-7, so the J call may be wrong. CDR1 MNHEY and CDR2 SVGAGI come from the germline V gene. This CDR3 comprises 16 residues. CDR3 nucleotides: TGTGCCAGCAGTTACTATGGCGGGACAGGGCACAGCGAGCAGTACTTC. Residues: CASSYYGGTGHSEQYF.

This sequence joins TRBV2 and TRBJ1-2; D is perhaps TRBD1 (5 bases). Germline V gene sequence: CDR1 SNHLY, CDR2 FYNNEI. Trimming cost V 10 bases and J 8 bases, with 17 bases left between them. CDR3 length: 12 amino acids. CDR3 nucleotide sequence: TGTGCCACCTTAGTGGGGCCTACCGGCTACACCTTC. Translating gives CATLVGPTGYTF.

This clone was counted between two and nine times. The V gene is TRBV25-1, the J gene TRBJ1-1; no firm D call. Germline loops: CDR1 MGHDK, CDR2 SYGVNS. The CDR3 runs to 12 residues. The germline V and J ends were trimmed by 2 bases and 7 bases, with 8 bases remaining between them. The CDR3 DNA reads TGTGCCAGCAGTGAAGGCAGAAGTGAAGCTTTCTTT. Translating it yields CASSEGRSEAFF.

This clone was seen a handful of times. This rearrangement joins TRBV7-2 to TRBJ1-1; weak D call: TRBD1 (6 bases). V shed 3 bases and J shed 3 bases, with 11 bases lying between them. The CDR3 has 14 amino acids. Germline values: CDR1 SGHTA, CDR2 FQGNSA. The CDR3 is CASSLIQGYTEAFF. CDR3 coding DNA: TGTGCCAGCAGCTTGATTCAGGGGTACACTGAAGCTTTCTTT.

The chain links TRBV6-5 to TRBJ1-2, with D possibly matching TRBD1 (5 bases). Trimming removed 7 bases from V and 3 bases from J, with 9 bases in between. This CDR3 comprises 12 residues. Germline lookup yields CDR1 MNHEY and CDR2 SVGAGI. CDR3 loop: CASTAGYYGYTF. CDR3 DNA: TGTGCCAGCACCGCAGGGTACTATGGCTACACCTTC.

The gene calls are TRBV6-1 and TRBJ2-1; TRBD2 matches 10 bases. Germline loops: CDR1 MNHNS, CDR2 SASEGT. The CDR3 totals 16 residues. V trimming: 4 bases; J trimming: 6 bases; junction bases outside the gene matches: 9. CDR3 sequence (DNA): TGTGCCAGCAGTGCCATAGCGGGAGGTACCCCCAATGAGCAGTTCTTC. Its protein product is CASSAIAGGTPNEQFF.

The rearrangement joins TRBV27 to TRBJ2-5; TRBD2 might be the D (6 bases). The DNA end is more similar to TRBJ2-7, so the J call may be wrong. CDR3 length: 13 residues. Per germline, CDR1 MNHEY and CDR2 SMNVEV (reference sequence). This chain's CDR3 is CASSLGAGYEQYF. CDR3 sequence (DNA): TGTGCCAGCAGTTTAGGGGCGGGGTACGAGCAGTACTTC.

The chain employs TRBV10-2 and TRBJ1-2; D not certain. The germline V gene has CDR1 WSHSY and CDR2 SAAADI. Trimming cost V 2 bases and J 6 bases, with 19 bases left between them. The CDR3 loop spans 16 amino acids. CDR3 sequence: CASSEIGISSGNGYTF. The CDR3 nucleotides read TGCGCCAGCAGTGAGATTGGGATCTCTAGCGGGAATGGCTACACCTTC.

This clone occurred a few times. The rearrangement uses TRBV29-1 and TRBJ2-2, with a tentative D call TRBD1 (6 bases). Trimming removed 2 bases from V and 3 bases from J, with 10 bases in between. Germline CDR1 and CDR2: SQVTM and ANQGSEA. CDR3 length: 14 residues. The CDR3 reads CSVELGAYTGELFF. The CDR3 region has the DNA TGCAGCGTTGAATTGGGGGCCTACACCGGGGAGCTGTTTTTT.

The gene calls are TRBV19 and TRBJ2-1; 7 bases match TRBD2. CDR1 and CDR2 from the germline V gene are LNHDA and SQIVND (reference sequence). The V and J ends lost 4 bases and 2 bases, in that order; junction bases with no gene match: 5. CDR3 size: 15 residues. CDR3 region: CASSKTAGAYNEQFF. For the CDR3, the DNA is TGTGCCAGTAGTAAGACGGCGGGGGCCTACAATGAGCAGTTCTTC.

This sequence joins TRBV7-6 and TRBJ2-1, with 10 bases matching TRBD2. This CDR3 region has 18 residues. Germline CDR1 is SGHVS and CDR2 is FNYEAQ. With 5 bases clipped from V and 8 bases from J, the junction kept 18 bases outside the gene matches. Here the CDR3 DNA reads TGTGCCAGCAGCCTCGCCATCCAAGCGGGGGGGTCGGTGGATGAGCAGTTCTTC. Translated, it gives CASSLAIQAGGSVDEQFF.